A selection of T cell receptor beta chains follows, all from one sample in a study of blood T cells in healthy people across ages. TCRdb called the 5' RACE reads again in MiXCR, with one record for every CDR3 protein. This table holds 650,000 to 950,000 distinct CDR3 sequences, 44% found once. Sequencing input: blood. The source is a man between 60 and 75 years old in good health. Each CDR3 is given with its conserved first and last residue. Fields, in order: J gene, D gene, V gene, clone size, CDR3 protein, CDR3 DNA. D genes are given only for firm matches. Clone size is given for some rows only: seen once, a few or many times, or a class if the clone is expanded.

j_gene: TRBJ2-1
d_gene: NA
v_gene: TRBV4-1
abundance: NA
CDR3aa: CAGSQSDREDLVFF
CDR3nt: TGCGCCGGCAGCCAATCGGACCGCGAAGATTTAGTGTTCTTC

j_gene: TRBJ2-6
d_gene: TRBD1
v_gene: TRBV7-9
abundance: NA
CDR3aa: CASSLGPGQGSGANVLTF
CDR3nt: TGTGCCAGCAGCCTAGGGCCGGGACAGGGGTCTGGGGCCAACGTCCTGACTTTC

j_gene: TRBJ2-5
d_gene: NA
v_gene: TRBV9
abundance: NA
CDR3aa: CASSEMGAQETQYF
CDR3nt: TGTGCCAGCAGCGAAATGGGGGCCCAAGAGACCCAGTACTTC

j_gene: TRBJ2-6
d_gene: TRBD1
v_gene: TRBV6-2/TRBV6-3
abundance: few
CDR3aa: CASSYTTGQGLSGANVLTF
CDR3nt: TGTGCCAGCAGTTACACGACGGGACAGGGTTTATCTGGGGCCAACGTCCTGACTTTC

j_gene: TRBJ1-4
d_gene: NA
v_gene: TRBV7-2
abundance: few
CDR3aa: CASSLRTGGTGKLFF
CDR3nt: TGTGCCAGCAGCTTACGGACGGGGGGAACTGGGAAACTGTTTTTT

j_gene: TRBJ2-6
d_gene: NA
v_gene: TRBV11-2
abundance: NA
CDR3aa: CASSLVASGANVLTF
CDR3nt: TGTGCCAGCAGCTTAGTTGCCTCTGGGGCCAACGTCCTGACTTTC

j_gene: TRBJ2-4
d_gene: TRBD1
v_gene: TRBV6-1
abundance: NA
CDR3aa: CASSIRQGASNIQYF
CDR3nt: TGTGCCAGCAGTATACGACAGGGGGCGAGTAACATTCAGTACTTC

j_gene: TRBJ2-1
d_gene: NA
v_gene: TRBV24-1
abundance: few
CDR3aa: CATSDPGRTYNEQFF
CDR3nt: TGTGCCACCAGTGATCCTGGTCGGACTTACAATGAGCAGTTCTTC

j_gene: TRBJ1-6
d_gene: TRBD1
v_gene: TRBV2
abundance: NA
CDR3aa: CASSVDRASYNSPLHF
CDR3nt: TGTGCCAGCAGCGTGGACAGGGCTTCCTATAATTCACCCCTCCACTTT

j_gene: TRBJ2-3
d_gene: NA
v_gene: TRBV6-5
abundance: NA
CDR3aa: CASSSKAGTDTQYF
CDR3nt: TGTGCCAGCAGTTCGAAAGCAGGGACAGATACGCAGTATTTT

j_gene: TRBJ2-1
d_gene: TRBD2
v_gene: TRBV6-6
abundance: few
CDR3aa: CASSSPAGEIYNEQFF
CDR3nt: TGTGCCAGCAGTTCCCCAGCGGGAGAAATCTACAATGAGCAGTTCTTC

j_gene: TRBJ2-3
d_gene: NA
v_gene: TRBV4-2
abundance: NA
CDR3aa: CASSQGITDTQYF
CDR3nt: TGTGCCAGCAGCCAAGGGATTACAGATACGCAGTATTTT

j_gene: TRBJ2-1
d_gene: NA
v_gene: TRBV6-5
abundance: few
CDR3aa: CASSYSGPNEQFF
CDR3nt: TGTGCCAGCAGTTACTCGGGTCCGAATGAGCAGTTCTTC

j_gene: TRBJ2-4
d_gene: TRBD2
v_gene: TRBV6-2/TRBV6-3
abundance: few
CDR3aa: CASSLTTSGGTKNIQYF
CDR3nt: TGTGCCAGCAGCTTAACGACTAGCGGGGGTACCAAAAACATTCAGTACTTC

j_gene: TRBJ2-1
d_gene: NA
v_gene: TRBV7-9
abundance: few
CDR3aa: CASTREFF
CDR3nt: TGTGCCAGCACCCGGGAGTTCTTC

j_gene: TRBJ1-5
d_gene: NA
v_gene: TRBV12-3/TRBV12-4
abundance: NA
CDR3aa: CASSSPGNHNQPQHF
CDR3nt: TGTGCCAGCAGTTCGCCGGGGAACCACAATCAGCCCCAGCATTTT

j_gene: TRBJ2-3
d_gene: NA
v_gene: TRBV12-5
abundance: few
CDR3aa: CASGFRTDTQYF
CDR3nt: TGTGCTAGTGGTTTCAGAACAGATACGCAGTATTTT

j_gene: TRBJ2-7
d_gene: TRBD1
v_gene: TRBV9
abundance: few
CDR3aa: CASSVASGTAFPTEQYF
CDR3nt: TGTGCCAGCAGCGTAGCCTCTGGGACAGCGTTTCCCACCGAGCAGTACTTC

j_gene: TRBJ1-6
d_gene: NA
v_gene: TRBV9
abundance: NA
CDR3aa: CASSVGGQGSSPLHF
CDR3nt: TGTGCCAGCAGCGTAGGAGGCCAGGGAAGTTCACCCCTCCACTTT

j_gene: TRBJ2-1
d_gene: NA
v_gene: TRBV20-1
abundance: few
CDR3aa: CSASAISYNEQFF
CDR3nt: TGCAGTGCTAGTGCTATATCCTACAATGAGCAGTTCTTC

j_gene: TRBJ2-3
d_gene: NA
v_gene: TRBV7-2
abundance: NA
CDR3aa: CASSLARDIYDTQYF
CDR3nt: TGTGCCAGCAGCCTGGCCCGGGACATTTACGATACGCAGTATTTT

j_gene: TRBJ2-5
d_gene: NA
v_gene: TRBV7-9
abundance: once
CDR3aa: CASSLAAGLETRYF
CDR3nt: TGTGCCAGCAGCTTAGCGGCAGGGTTGGAGACCCGGTACTTC

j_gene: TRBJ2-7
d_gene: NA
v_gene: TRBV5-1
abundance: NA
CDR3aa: CASSLEDHYERQYF
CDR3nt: TGCGCCAGCAGCTTGGAGGATCACTACGAGCGGCAGTACTTC

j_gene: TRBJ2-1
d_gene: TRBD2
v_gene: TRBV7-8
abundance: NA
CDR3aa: CASSVVKGGNEQFF
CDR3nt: TGTGCCAGCAGCGTAGTCAAGGGAGGGAATGAGCAGTTCTTC

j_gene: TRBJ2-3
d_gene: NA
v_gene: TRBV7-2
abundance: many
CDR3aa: CASSLIDTQYF
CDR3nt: TGTGCCAGCAGCTTAATAGATACGCAGTATTTT

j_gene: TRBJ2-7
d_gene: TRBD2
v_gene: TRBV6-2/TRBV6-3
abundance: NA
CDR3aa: CASLKSGAGDPYEQYF
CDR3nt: TGTGCCAGCCTTAAATCGGGAGCGGGAGATCCCTACGAGCAGTACTTC

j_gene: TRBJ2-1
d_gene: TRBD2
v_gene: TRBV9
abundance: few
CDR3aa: CASSVDLAGFSEQFF
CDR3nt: TGTGCCAGCAGCGTAGATTTAGCGGGGTTTTCAGAGCAGTTCTTC

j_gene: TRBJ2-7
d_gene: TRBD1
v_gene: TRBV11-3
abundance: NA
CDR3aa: CASSEPGTGAEQYF
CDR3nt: TGTGCCAGCAGCGAACCCGGGACAGGGGCCGAGCAGTACTTC

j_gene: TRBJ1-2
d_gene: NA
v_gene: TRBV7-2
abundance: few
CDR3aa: CASSGGAGGRYGYTF
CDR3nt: TGTGCCAGCAGCGGAGGGGCCGGGGGGAGGTATGGCTACACCTTC

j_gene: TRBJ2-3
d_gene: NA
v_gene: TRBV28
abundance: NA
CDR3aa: CASSLRGAYRGTSTDTQYF
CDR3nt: TGTGCCAGCAGTCTTCGCGGGGCGTATCGGGGAACTAGCACAGATACGCAGTATTTT

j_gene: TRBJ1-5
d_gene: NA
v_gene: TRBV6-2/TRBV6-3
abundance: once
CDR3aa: CASSSKSNQPQHF
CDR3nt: TGTGCCAGCAGTTCGAAGAGCAATCAGCCCCAGCATTTT

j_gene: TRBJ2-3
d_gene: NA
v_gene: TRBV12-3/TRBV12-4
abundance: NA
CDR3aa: CAGSARIGADTQYF
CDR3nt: TGTGCCGGCAGTGCCCGTATTGGAGCAGATACGCAGTATTTT

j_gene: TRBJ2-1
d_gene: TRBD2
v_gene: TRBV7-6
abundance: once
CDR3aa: CASSLGSASGGNEQFF
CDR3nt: TGTGCCAGCAGCTTAGGGTCTGCTAGCGGGGGTAATGAGCAGTTCTTC

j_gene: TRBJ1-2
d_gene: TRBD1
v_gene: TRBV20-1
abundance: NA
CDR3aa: CSARGDRFSYGYTF
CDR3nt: TGCAGTGCTAGGGGGGACAGGTTCAGCTATGGCTACACCTTC

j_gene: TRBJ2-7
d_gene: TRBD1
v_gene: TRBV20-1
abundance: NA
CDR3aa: CSARGDRGVYEQYF
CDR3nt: TGCAGTGCTAGGGGGGACAGGGGGGTTTACGAGCAGTACTTC

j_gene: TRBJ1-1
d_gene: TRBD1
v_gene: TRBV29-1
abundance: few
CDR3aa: CSVETGGLHHTEAFF
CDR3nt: TGCAGCGTTGAGACAGGGGGTCTCCATCACACTGAAGCTTTCTTT

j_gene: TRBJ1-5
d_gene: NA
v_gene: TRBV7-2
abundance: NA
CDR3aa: CASSLIGQNQPQHF
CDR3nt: TGTGCCAGCAGCTTAATAGGTCAGAATCAGCCCCAGCATTTT